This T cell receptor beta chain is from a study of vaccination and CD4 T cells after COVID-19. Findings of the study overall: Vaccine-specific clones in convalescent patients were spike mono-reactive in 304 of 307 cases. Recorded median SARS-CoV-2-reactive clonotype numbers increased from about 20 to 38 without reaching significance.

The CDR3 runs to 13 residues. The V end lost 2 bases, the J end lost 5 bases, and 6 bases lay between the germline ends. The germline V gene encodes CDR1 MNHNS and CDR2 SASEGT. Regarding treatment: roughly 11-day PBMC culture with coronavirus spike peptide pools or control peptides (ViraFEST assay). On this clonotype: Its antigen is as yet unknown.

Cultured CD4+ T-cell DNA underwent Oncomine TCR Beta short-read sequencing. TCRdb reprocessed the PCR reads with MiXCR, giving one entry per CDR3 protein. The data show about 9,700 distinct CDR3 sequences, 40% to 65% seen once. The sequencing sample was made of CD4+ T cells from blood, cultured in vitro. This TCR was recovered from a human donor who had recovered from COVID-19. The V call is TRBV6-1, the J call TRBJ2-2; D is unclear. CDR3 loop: CASSEISTGELFF. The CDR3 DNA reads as TGTGCCAGCAGTGAAATTTCAACCGGGGAGCTGTTTTTT.